Shown below are 14 T cell receptor beta chains from a single sample sequenced in a study of human T cells and chemical hapten exposure (dated by TCRdb to 2020 to 2023). Interpreted using the paper, the time point label stands for: patch test 1, 2 weeks after DPC sensitization. The sample's treatment or condition label, in plain terms: therapeutic diphenylcyclopropenone sensitization with weekly scalp DPC. Library method: RACE. Sequencing took place on a NextSeq 500. Clones were called with MiXCR by TCRdb after fastp trimmed the public reads at Q25, and only in-frame beta chains were retained. Each entry is one CDR3 protein sequence, shown with its most common DNA and genes. This sample has about 360,000 distinct CDR3 sequences in its table, and about 4.4% of those were observed once. About 2.1% of the sample belongs to the ten largest clones. The material was whole blood, obtained in connection with sensitization to the hapten diphenylcyclopropenone (DPC). The receptors were gathered from a woman aged 45-65 years with alopecia areata. Some clones in this sample may be carry-over from other donors' samples.

The chain joins TRBV7-9 to TRBJ2-5; D uncertain. The germline V gene has CDR1 SEHNR and CDR2 FQNEAQ (reference sequence). This CDR3 spans 15 amino acids. V was clipped by 7 bases and J by 4 bases, with 19 bases between them. DNA for the CDR3: TGTGCCAGCACCGATCTTGGGATCTATGGAGAGACCCAGTACTTC. It translates to CASTDLGIYGETQYF.

This clonotype was observed at least ten times. CDR3 protein: CASSLARAYGYTF. The CDR3 DNA reads as TGTGCCAGCAGCTTAGCGCGGGCATATGGCTACACCTTC. The rearrangement links TRBV7-9 to TRBJ1-2; D is uncertain. CDR3 length: 13 residues. Trimming left V 0 bases short and J 5 bases short, with 7 bases between. Looked up from germline, CDR1 is SEHNR and CDR2 is FQNEAQ (reference sequence).

This clonotype was seen a handful of times. The chain's CDR3 is CAIGLADYGYTF. The CDR3 coding sequence is TGTGCCATCGGGCTTGCGGACTATGGCTACACCTTC. V and J are TRBV10-3 and TRBJ1-2; D gene ambiguous. Trimming cost V 8 bases and J 3 bases, with 10 bases left between them. This CDR3 spans 12 amino acids. Germline assignment: CDR1 ENHRY and CDR2 SYGVKD.

This clonotype appeared many times. The genes are TRBV7-9 and TRBJ2-2; D may be TRBD1 or TRBD2 (5 bases each). The length of the CDR3 is 16 residues. The V end was cut by 4 bases, the J end by 2 bases, with 14 bases between. The germline V gene encodes CDR1 SEHNR and CDR2 FQNEAQ (reference sequence). The CDR3 bases are TGTGCCAGCAGCTCGATAACAGGACTCAACACCGGGGAGCTGTTTTTT. This translates into CASSSITGLNTGELFF.

This clonotype was detected ten times or more. This sequence joins TRBV29-1 and TRBJ2-7, with TRBD1 identical over 12 bases. Germline assignment: CDR1 SQVTM and CDR2 ANQGSEA. J was trimmed by 6 bases and V by 6 bases; bases with no gene match: 6. CDR3 length: 13 residues. DNA of the CDR3: TGCAGCGTGTATCCGGGACAGGGGGCCGAGCAGTACTTC. This translates into CSVYPGQGAEQYF.

The sample holds a few counts of this clonotype. The chain recombines TRBV4-1 with TRBJ1-4; D is ambiguous. Germline-derived CDR1 and CDR2 are MGHRA and YSYEKL. Trimming left V 7 bases short and J 0 bases short, with 9 bases between. The CDR3 extends over 14 amino acids. CDR3 coding DNA: TGCGCCAGCACCCGACTGACAACTAATGAAAAACTGTTTTTT. Protein: CASTRLTTNEKLFF.

Ten or more counts support this clonotype. The chain couples TRBV6-1 to TRBJ1-4; no clear D gene. The CDR3 totals 14 residues. The V end lost 0 bases, the J end lost 7 bases, and 9 bases lay between the germline ends. Germline-derived CDR1 and CDR2 are MNHNS and SASEGT. The CDR3 reads CASSEAWGGEKLFF. The CDR3 coding sequence is TGTGCCAGCAGTGAAGCGTGGGGTGGTGAAAAACTGTTTTTT.

The gene calls are TRBV4-2 and TRBJ1-3; D call uncertain. CDR3 length: 16 residues. The V gene lost 4 bases and the J gene lost 0 bases, with 13 bases spanning the gap. CDR1 is LGHNA and CDR2 is YNFKEQ in the germline V gene. The CDR3 DNA follows: TGTGCCAGCAGCCCCAAGGTTCTAAACTCTGGAAACACCATATATTTT. Its protein is CASSPKVLNSGNTIYF.

This clonotype was observed many times. The chain has TRBV4-2 and TRBJ2-1; no reliable D call. The V gene's germline CDR1 is LGHNA and CDR2 YNFKEQ. Trimming stripped 1 base from V and 6 bases from J, with 4 bases between. This CDR3 is built from 12 residues. The CDR3 DNA sequence: TGTGCCAGCAGCCAAGCCGGCAATGAGCAGTTCTTC. Translation gives CASSQAGNEQFF.

This clonotype was picked up a small number of times. The rearrangement joins TRBV7-9 to TRBJ2-3; 8 nucleotides match TRBD2. V trimming: 0 bases; J trimming: 2 bases; junction bases outside the gene matches: 7. CDR1 and CDR2 (germline): SEHNR, FQNEAQ (reference sequence). The CDR3 runs to 17 residues. The CDR3 reads CASSLAVTSGTTDTQYF. Here the CDR3 DNA reads TGTGCCAGCAGCTTAGCGGTTACTAGCGGAACCACAGATACGCAGTATTTT.

The rearrangement uses TRBV6-1 and TRBJ2-2; perhaps TRBD1 as D (6 bases). The length of the CDR3 is 15 residues. The V end was cut by 4 bases, the J end by 9 bases, with 18 bases between. Germline CDR1 reads MNHNS; CDR2 reads SASEGT. The chain's CDR3 is CASSVSRGALRELFF. The DNA for the CDR3 is TGTGCCAGCAGTGTATCCAGGGGTGCGCTTCGGGAGCTGTTTTTT.

This clonotype was seen ten or more times. This chain joins TRBV10-3 and TRBJ1-5; D ambiguous. V was cut by 8 bases and J by 3 bases, with 11 bases left in between. This CDR3 spans 13 amino acids. CDR1 ENHRY and CDR2 SYGVKD come from the germline V gene. The CDR3 bases are TGTGCCATCGGAACGGAGGCCAATCAGCCCCAGCATTTT. It is translated as CAIGTEANQPQHF.

V gene TRBV2 combines with J gene TRBJ1-5; D call uncertain. The germline V gene encodes CDR1 SNHLY and CDR2 FYNNEI. The CDR3 is 17 amino acids. Deletions cut 0 bases from V and 0 bases from J, with 12 bases between. The chain's CDR3 is CASSEAWTGRSNQPQHF. The CDR3 DNA follows: TGTGCCAGCAGTGAAGCTTGGACCGGCCGTAGCAATCAGCCCCAGCATTTT.

Many counts were recorded for this clonotype. V is TRBV2 and J is TRBJ2-1; TRBD2 matches at 9 bases. The germline V gene encodes CDR1 SNHLY and CDR2 FYNNEI. The CDR3 is made up of 12 amino acids. Trimming at V came to 7 bases and at J to 7 bases, leaving 2 bases not matched to a gene. The CDR3 is CASNLAGNEQFF. CDR3 nucleotide sequence: TGTGCCAGCAACCTAGCGGGGAATGAGCAGTTCTTC.